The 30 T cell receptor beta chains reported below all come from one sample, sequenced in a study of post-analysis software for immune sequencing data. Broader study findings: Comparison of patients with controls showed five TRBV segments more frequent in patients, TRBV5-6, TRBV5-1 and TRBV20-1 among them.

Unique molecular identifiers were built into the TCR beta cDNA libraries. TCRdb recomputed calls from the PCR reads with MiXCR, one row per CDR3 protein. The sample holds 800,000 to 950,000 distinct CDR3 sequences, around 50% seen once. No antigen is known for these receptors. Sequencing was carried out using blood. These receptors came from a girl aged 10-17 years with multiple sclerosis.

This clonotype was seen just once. In nucleotides, the CDR3 is TGTGCCAGCAGCGCCACCACAGGGGCCGGGGCCAACGTCCTGACTTTC. It encodes CASSATTGAGANVLTF. The chain carries TRBV5-5 and TRBJ2-6, with TRBD1 matching over 7 bases. The CDR3 runs to 16 residues. V trimming: 4 bases; J trimming: 4 bases; junction bases outside the gene matches: 8. Germline lookup yields CDR1 SGHKS and CDR2 YYEKEE (reference sequence).

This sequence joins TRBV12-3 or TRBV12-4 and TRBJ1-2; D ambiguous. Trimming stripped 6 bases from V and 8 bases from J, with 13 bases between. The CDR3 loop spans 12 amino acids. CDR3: CASSPTAGGYTF. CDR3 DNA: TGTGCCAGCAGCCCGACTGCGGGGGGCTACACCTTC.

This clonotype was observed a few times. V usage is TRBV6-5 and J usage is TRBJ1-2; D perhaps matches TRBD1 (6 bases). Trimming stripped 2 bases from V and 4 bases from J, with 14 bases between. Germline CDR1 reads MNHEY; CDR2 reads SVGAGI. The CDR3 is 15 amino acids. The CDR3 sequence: CASSYATGSIYGYTF. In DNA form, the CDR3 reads TGTGCCAGCAGTTACGCCACAGGGTCGATCTATGGCTACACCTTC.

CDR3 in amino acids: CASSPTQGRSGYGYTF. The CDR3 DNA reads as TGTGCCAGCAGTCCTACCCAGGGCCGGAGTGGCTATGGCTACACCTTC. The chain uses TRBV6-5 and TRBJ1-2; D possibly corresponds to TRBD1 (5 bases). The germline V and J ends were trimmed by 5 bases and 4 bases, with 20 bases remaining between them. This CDR3 region has 16 residues. Per the germline V gene, CDR1 is MNHEY and CDR2 is SVGAGI.

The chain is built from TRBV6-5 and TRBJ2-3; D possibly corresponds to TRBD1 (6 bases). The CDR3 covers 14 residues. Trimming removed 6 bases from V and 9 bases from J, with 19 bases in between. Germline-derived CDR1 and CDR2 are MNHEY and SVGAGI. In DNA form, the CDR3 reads TGTGCCAGCAGAGGGGGAGAACTTAGCTACACGCAGTATTTT. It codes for CASRGGELSYTQYF.

CDR3 DNA: TGTGCCAGCAGCGTAGAGGGGCGGGAACCCTACGAGCAGTACTTC. This gives the protein CASSVEGREPYEQYF. The genes are TRBV9 and TRBJ2-7; D is perhaps TRBD2 (6 bases). CDR1 is SGDLS and CDR2 is YYNGEE in the germline V gene. With 0 bases removed from V and 2 bases from J, the gap between germline ends came to 12 bases. The CDR3 spans 15 residues.

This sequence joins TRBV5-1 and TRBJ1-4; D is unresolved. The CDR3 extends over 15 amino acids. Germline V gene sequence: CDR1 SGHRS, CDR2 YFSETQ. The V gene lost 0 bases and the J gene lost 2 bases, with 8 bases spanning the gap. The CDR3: CASSLGRLTNEKLFF. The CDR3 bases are TGCGCCAGCAGCTTGGGGAGGCTCACTAATGAAAAACTGTTTTTT.

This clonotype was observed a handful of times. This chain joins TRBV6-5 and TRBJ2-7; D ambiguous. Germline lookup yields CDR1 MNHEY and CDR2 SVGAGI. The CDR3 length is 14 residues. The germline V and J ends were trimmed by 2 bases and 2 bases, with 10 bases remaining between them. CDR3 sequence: CASSYRQVPYEQYF. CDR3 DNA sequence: TGTGCCAGCAGTTACAGGCAGGTCCCCTACGAGCAGTACTTC.

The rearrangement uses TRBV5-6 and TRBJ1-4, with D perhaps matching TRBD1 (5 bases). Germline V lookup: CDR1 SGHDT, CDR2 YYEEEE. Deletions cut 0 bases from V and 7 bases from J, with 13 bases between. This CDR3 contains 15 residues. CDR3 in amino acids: CASSLAGGYGEKLFF. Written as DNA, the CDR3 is TGTGCCAGCAGCTTGGCGGGGGGTTACGGTGAAAAACTGTTTTTT.

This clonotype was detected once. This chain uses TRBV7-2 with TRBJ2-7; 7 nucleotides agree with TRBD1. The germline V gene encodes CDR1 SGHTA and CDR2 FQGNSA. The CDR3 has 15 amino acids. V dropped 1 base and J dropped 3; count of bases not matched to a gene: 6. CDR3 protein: CASSLDGTAGYEQYF. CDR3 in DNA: TGTGCCAGCAGCTTAGATGGGACAGCCGGCTACGAGCAGTACTTC.

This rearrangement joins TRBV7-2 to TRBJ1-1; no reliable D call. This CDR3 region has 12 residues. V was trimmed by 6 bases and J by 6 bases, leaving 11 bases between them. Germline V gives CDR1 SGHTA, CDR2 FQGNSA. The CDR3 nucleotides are TGTGCCAGCAGACATGCAAGCGCTGAAGCTTTCTTT. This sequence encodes CASRHASAEAFF. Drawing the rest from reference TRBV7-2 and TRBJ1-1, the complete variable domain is GAGVSQSPSNKVTEKGKDVELRCDPISGHTALYWYRQSLGQGLEFLIYFQGNSAPDKSGLPSDRFSAERTGGSVSTLTIQRTQQEDSAVYLCASRHASAEAFFGQGTRLTVV.

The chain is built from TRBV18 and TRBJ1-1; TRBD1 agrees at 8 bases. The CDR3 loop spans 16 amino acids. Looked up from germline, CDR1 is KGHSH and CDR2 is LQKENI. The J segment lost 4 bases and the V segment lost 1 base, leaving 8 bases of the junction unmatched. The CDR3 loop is CASSPRQGRGGTEAFF. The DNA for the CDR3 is TGTGCCAGCTCACCACGACAGGGGCGGGGGGGCACTGAAGCTTTCTTT.

The CDR3: CASSSRRTGGSEQYF. The CDR3 DNA reads TGTGCCAGCAGCTCAAGGCGTACAGGGGGTAGCGAGCAGTACTTC. This chain connects TRBV7-2 to TRBJ2-4; TRBD1 agrees at 8 bases. The J call may be faulty, since TRBJ2-7 better matches the DNA end. Germline CDR1 is SGHTA and CDR2 is FQGNSA. The length of the CDR3 is 15 residues.

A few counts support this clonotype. CDR3 bases: TGTGCCAGCAAGGCTAGCGGGGGTTCCACAGATACGCAGTATTTT. Encoded protein: CASKASGGSTDTQYF. The chain recombines TRBV27 with TRBJ2-3, with 10 bases that match TRBD2. Trimming removed 7 bases from V and 2 bases from J; junction bases left unmatched: 6. CDR3 length equals 15 residues. Germline CDR1 reads MNHEY; CDR2 reads SMNVEV (reference sequence).

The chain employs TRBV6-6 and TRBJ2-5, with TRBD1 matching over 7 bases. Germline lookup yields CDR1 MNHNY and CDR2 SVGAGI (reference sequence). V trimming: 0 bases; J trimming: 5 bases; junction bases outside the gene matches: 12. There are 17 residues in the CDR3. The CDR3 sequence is CASSYSADRRLGETQYF. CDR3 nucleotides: TGTGCCAGCAGTTACTCGGCGGACAGGCGGCTGGGGGAGACCCAGTACTTC.

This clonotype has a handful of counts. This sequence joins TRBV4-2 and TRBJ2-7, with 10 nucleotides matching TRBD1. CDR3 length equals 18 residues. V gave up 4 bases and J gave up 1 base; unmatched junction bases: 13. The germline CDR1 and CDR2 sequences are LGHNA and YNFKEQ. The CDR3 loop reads CASSPLPGQGVASYEQYF. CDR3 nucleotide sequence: TGTGCCAGCAGCCCTCTCCCCGGACAGGGGGTTGCGTCCTACGAGCAGTACTTC.

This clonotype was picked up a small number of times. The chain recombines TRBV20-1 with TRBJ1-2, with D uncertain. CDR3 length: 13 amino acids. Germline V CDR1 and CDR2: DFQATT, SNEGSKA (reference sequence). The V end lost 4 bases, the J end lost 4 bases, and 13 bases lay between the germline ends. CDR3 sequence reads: CSAIYSALYGYTF. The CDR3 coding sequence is TGCAGTGCTATTTACAGCGCACTCTATGGCTACACCTTC.

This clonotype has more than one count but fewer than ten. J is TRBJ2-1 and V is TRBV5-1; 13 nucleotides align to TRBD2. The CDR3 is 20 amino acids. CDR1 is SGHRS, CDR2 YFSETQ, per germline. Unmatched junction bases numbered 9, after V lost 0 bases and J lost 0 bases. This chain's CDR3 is CASSLAYATSGRPSYNEQFF. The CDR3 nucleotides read TGCGCCAGCAGCTTGGCCTATGCGACTAGCGGGAGGCCCTCCTACAATGAGCAGTTCTTC.

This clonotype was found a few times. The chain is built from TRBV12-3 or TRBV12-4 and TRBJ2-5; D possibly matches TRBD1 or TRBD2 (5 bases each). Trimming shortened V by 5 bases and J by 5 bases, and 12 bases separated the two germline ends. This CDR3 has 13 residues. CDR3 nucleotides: TGTGCCAGCAGTGAAAGGGGAGCTGAGACCCAGTACTTC. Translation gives CASSERGAETQYF.

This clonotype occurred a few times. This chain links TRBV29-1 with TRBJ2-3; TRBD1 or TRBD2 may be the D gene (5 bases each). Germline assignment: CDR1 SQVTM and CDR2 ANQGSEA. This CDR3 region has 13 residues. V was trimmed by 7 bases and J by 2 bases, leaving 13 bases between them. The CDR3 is CSGGPHLTDTQYF. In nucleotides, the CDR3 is TGCAGCGGGGGACCGCACCTCACAGATACGCAGTATTTT.

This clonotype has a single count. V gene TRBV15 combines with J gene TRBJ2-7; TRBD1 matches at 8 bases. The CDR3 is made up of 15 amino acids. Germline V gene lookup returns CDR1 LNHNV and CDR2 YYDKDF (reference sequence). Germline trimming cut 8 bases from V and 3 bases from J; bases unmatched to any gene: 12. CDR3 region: CATAGDRGDNYEQYF. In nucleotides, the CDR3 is TGTGCCACCGCAGGCGACAGGGGAGATAACTACGAGCAGTACTTC.

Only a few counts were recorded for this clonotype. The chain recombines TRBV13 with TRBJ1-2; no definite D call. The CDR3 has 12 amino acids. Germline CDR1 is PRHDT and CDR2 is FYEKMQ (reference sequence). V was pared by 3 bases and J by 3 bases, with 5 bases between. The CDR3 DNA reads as TGTGCCAGCAGCTTGACATACTATGGCTACACCTTC. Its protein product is CASSLTYYGYTF.

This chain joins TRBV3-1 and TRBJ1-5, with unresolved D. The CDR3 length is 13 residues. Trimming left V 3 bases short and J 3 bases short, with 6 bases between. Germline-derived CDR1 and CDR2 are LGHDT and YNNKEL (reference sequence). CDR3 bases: TGTGCCAGCAGCCAGGTCCCCAATCAGCCCCAGCATTTT. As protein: CASSQVPNQPQHF. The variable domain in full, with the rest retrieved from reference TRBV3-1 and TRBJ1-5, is DTAVSQTPKYLVTQMGNDKSIKCEQNLGHDTMYWYKQDSKKFLKIMFSYNNKELIINETVPNRFSPKSPDKAHLNLHINSLELGDSAVYFCASSQVPNQPQHFGDGTRLSIL.

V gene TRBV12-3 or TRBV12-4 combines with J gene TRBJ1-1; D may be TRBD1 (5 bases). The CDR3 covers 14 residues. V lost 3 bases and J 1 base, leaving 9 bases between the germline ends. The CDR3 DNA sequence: TGTGCCAGCAGTTTGGGACGGAAGAACACTGAAGCTTTCTTT. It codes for CASSLGRKNTEAFF.

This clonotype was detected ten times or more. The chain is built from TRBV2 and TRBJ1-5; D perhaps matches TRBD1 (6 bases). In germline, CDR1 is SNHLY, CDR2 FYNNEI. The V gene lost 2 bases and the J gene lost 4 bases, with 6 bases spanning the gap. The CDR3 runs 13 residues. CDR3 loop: CASSETGNQPQHF. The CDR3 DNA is TGTGCCAGCAGTGAAACAGGGAATCAGCCCCAGCATTTT.

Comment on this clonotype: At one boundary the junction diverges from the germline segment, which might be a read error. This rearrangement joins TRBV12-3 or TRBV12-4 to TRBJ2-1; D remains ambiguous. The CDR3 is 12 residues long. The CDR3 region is CVSRSRYNEQFF. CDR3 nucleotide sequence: TGTGTCAGCAGGTCCCGTTACAATGAGCAGTTCTTC.

Here the CDR3 reads CASSVSGYNEQFF. In nucleotides, the CDR3 is TGTGCCAGCAGCGTAAGTGGCTACAATGAGCAGTTCTTC. V gene TRBV9 combines with J gene TRBJ2-1; D not certain. The germline V gene has CDR1 SGDLS and CDR2 YYNGEE. Trimming removed 1 base from V and 3 bases from J, with 5 bases in between. The CDR3 length is 13 residues.

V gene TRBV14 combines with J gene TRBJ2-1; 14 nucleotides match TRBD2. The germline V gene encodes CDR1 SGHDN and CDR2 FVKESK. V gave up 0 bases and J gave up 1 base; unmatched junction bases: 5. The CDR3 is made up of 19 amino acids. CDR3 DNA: TGTGCCAGCAGCCAAGATGGGACTAGCGGGAGCTCATCCTACAATGAGCAGTTCTTC. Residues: CASSQDGTSGSSSYNEQFF.

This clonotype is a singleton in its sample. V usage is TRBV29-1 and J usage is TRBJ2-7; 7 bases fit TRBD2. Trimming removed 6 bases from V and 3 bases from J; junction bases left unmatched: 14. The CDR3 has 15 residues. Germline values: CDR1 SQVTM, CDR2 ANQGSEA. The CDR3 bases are TGCAGCGTCGTTGGGACTACCCGACCCCACTACGAGCAGTACTTC. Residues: CSVVGTTRPHYEQYF.

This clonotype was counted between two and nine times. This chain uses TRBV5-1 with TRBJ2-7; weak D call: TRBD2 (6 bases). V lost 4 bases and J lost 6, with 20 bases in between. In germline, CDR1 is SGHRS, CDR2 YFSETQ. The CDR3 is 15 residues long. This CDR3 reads CASSPGGSSRVEQYF. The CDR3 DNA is TGCGCCAGCAGCCCTGGGGGGAGTAGTCGGGTCGAGCAGTACTTC.